This T cell receptor beta chain was observed in a study of OX40 agonist ivuxolimab in advanced cancers. Study as a whole: Of mixed ages from roughly 23 to 85 and averaging 60 years, the group was about 86% male.

This table comes from immunoSEQ multiplex PCR, and its TCRdb copy is limited to in-frame clones, with some not included. Found here are about 55,000 clones, 70% to 90% of them singletons; the top ten hold roughly 15%. V lost 7 bases to trimming and J lost 11 bases, with 23 bases between them. Germline V gene lookup returns CDR1 MNHNY and CDR2 SVGAGI (reference sequence). This CDR3 is 14 amino acids long. The origin of this receptor is an adult with an advanced solid tumor such as melanoma, head and neck, liver or kidney cancer. The V gene is TRBV6-6, the J gene TRBJ2-5; tentative D call: TRBD2 (6 bases). The sample consisted of CD4+ or CD8+ T cells sorted from blood, taken in a trial of the OX40 agonist ivuxolimab. Written as DNA, the CDR3 is TGTGCCAGCACCCCAGTCGGGGGTACGAGTGAGCAGTACTTC. This gives the protein CASTPVGGTSEQYF.